The clone carrying this T cell receptor (beta chain) was seen only a few times. This specimen belongs to a study of cytotoxic CD8 clonotypes in ibrutinib-treated CLL. Assay: immunoSEQ multiplex PCR; the TCRdb copy retains only in-frame clones and omits some. The profile shows almost 250,000 clones, less than 75% of them singletons. This CDR3 is built from 13 residues. V lost 10 bases, J lost 6 bases, and 9 bases stayed unmatched. Germline lookup yields CDR1 ENHRY and CDR2 SYGVKD. The sequence was obtained from a human donor with chronic lymphocytic leukemia. The V call is TRBV10-3, the J call TRBJ2-1; 7 nucleotides align to TRBD2. The material was PBMCs, obtained after 24 months of ibrutinib treatment. The DNA for the CDR3 is TGTGCCACAAGAAGCGGGACTACCAATGAGCAGTTCTTC. Its protein product is CATRSGTTNEQFF.